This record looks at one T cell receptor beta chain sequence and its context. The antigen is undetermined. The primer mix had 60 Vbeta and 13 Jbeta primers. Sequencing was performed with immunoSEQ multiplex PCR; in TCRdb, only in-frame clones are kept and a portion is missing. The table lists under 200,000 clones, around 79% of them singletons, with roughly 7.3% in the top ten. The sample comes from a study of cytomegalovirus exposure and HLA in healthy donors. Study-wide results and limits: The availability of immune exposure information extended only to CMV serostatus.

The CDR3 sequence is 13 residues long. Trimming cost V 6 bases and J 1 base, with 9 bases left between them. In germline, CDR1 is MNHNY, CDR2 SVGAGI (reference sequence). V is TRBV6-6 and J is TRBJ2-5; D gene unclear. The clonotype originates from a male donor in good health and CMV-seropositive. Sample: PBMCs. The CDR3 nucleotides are TGTGCCAGCAGACAGTTTGTCCAAGAGACCCAGTACTTC. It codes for CASRQFVQETQYF.